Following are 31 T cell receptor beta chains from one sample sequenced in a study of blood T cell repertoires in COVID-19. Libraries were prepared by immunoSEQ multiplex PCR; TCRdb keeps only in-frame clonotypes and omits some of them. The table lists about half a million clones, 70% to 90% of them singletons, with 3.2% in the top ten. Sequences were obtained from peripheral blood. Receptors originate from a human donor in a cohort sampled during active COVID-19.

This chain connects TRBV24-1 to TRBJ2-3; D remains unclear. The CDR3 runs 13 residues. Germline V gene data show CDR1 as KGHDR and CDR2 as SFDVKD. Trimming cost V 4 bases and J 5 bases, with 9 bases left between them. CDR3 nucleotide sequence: TGTGCCACCAGTGAAGACAACGGAGATACGCAGTATTTT. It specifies CATSEDNGDTQYF.

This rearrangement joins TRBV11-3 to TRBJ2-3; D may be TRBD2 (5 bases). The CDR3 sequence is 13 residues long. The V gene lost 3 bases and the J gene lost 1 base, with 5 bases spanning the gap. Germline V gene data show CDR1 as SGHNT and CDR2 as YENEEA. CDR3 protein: CASSFSGTDTQYF. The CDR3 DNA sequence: TGTGCCAGCAGCTTTAGCGGCACAGATACGCAGTATTTT.

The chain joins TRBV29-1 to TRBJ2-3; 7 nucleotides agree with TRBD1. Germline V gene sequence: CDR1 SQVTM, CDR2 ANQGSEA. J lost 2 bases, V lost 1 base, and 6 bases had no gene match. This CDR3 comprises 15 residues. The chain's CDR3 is CSVEGRDRYTDTQYF. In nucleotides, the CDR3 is TGCAGCGTTGAAGGAAGGGACAGATACACAGATACGCAGTATTTT.

CDR3 DNA: TGTGCCAGCGAACTGCCAGGGTTTCAGCCCCAGCATTTT. Translated: CASELPGFQPQHF. The chain uses TRBV28 and TRBJ1-5, with a tentative D call TRBD1 (5 bases). CDR1 and CDR2 (germline): MDHEN, SYDVKM. The V gene lost 8 bases and the J gene lost 6 bases, with 14 bases spanning the gap. The CDR3 sequence is 13 residues long.

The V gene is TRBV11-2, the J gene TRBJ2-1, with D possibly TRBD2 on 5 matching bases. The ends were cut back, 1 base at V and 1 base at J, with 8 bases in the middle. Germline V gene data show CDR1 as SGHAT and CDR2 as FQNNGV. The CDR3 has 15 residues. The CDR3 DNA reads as TGTGCCAGCAGCTTAGTAAGCGGTTCCTACAATGAGCAGTTCTTC. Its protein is CASSLVSGSYNEQFF.

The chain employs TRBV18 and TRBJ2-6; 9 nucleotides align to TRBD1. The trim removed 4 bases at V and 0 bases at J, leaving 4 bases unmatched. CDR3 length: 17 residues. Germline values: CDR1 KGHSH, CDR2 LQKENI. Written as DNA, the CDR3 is TGTGCCAGCTCACAGACAGGGGGAAGCTCTGGGGCCAACGTCCTGACTTTC. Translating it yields CASSQTGGSSGANVLTF.

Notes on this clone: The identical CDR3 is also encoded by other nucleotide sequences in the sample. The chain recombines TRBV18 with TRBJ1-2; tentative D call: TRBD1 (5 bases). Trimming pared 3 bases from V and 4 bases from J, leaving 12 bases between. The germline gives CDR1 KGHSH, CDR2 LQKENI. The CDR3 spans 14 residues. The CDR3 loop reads CASSPGQGSYGYTF. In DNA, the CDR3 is TGTGCCAGCTCACCGGGGCAGGGTTCCTATGGCTACACCTTC.

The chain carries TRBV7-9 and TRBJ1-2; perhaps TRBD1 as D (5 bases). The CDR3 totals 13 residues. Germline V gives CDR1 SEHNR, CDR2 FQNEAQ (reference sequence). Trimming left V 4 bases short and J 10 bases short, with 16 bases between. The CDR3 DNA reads TGTGCCAGCAGCTCCCAGACCCAAGGGGACTACACCTTC. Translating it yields CASSSQTQGDYTF.

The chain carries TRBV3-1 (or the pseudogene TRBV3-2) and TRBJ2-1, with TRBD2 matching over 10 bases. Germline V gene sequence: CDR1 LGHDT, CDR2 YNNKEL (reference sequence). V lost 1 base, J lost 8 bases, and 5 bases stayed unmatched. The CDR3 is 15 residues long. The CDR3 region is CASSQVLAGGDEQFF. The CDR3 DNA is TGTGCCAGCAGCCAAGTATTAGCGGGAGGCGATGAGCAGTTCTTC.

The CDR3 loop reads CASSLYPAVHYNEQFF. For the CDR3, the DNA is TGCGCCAGCAGCTTGTACCCCGCGGTCCACTACAATGAGCAGTTCTTC. The rearrangement joins TRBV5-1 to TRBJ2-1; no reliable D call. Germline CDR1 reads SGHRS; CDR2 reads YFSETQ. V lost 1 base, J lost 3 bases, and 14 bases lay in between. This CDR3 is built from 16 residues.

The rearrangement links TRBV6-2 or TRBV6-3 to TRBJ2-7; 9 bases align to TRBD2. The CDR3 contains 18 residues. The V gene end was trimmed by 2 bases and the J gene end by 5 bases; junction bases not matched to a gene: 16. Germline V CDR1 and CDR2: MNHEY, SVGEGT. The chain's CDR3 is CASSYRTGIAGEDHEQYF. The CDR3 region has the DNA TGTGCCAGCAGTTACCGGACAGGAATAGCGGGAGAAGACCACGAGCAGTACTTC.

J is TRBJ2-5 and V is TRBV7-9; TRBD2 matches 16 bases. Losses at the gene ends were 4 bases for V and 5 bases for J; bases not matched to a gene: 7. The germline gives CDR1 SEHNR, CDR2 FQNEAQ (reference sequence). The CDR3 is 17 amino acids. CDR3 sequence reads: CASSSGTSGRAVETQYF. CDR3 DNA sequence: TGTGCCAGCAGCTCCGGGACTAGCGGGAGGGCCGTGGAGACCCAGTACTTC.

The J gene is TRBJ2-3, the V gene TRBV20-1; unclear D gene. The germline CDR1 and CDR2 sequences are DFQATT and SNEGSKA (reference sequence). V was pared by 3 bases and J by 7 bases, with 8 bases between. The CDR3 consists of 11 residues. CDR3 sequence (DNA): TGCAGTGCTAGTCCTACCCATACGCAGTATTTT. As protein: CSASPTHTQYF.

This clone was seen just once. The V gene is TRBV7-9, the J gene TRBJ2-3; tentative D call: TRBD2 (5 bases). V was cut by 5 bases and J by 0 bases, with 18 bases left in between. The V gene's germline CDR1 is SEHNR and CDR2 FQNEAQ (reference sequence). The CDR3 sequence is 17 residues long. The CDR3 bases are TGTGCCAGCAGCCATCCTGGAGCGGCGCCTAGCACAGATACGCAGTATTTT. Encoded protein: CASSHPGAAPSTDTQYF.

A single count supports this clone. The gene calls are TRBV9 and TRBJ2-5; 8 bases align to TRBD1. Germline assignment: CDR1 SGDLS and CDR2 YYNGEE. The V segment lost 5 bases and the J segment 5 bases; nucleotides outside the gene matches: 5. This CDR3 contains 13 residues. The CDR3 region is CASSRTGRETQYF. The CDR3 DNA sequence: TGTGCCAGCAGTCGGACAGGGCGGGAGACCCAGTACTTC.

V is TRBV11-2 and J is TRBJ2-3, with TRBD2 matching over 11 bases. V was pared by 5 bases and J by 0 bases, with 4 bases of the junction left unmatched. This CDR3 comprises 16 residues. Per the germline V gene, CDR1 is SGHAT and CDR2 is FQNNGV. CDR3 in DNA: TGTGCCAGCAGCAGACGACTAGCGGGAAGCACAGATACGCAGTATTTT. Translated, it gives CASSRRLAGSTDTQYF.

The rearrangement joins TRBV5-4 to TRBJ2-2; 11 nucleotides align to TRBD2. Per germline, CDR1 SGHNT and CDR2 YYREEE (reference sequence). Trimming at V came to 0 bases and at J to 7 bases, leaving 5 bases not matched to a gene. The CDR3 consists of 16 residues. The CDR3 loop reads CASSLGLAGSGGELFF. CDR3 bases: TGTGCCAGCAGCTTGGGACTAGCGGGAAGCGGCGGGGAGCTGTTTTTT.

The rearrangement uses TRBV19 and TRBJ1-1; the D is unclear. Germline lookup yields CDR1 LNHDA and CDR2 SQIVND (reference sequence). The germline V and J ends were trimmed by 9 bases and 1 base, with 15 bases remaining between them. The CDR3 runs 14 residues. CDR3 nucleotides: TGTGCCAGATATACGGGAGTGGAGAACACTGAAGCTTTCTTT. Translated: CARYTGVENTEAFF.

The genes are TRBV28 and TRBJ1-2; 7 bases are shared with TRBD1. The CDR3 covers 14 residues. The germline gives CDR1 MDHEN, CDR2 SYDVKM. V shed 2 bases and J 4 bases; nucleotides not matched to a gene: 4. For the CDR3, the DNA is TGTGCCAGCAGTTTAGGCGGGACAGCCTATGGCTACACCTTC. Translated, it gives CASSLGGTAYGYTF.

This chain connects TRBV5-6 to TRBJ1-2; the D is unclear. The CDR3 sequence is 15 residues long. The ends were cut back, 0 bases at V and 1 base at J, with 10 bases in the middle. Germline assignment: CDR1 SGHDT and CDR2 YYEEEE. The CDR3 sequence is CASSLVAGRNYGYTF. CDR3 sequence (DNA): TGTGCCAGCAGCTTGGTGGCAGGCCGTAACTATGGCTACACCTTC.

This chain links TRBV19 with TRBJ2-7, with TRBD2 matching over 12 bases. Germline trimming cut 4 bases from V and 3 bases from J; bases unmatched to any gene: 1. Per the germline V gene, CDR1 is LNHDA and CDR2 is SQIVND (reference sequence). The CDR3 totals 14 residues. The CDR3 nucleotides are TGTGCCAGTAGTAGGACTAGCGGGGACTACGAGCAGTACTTC. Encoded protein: CASSRTSGDYEQYF.

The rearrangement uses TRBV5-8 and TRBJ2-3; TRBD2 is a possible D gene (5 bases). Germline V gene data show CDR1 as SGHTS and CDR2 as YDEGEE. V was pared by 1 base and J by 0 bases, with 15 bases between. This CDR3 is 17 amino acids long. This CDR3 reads CASSLMGDSTSTDTQYF. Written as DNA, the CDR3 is TGTGCCAGCAGCTTGATGGGAGACTCAACTAGCACAGATACGCAGTATTTT.

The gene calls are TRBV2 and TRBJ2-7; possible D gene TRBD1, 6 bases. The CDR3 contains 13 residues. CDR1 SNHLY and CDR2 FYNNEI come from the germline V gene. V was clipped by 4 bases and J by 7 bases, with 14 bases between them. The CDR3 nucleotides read TGTGCCAGCAGTGTGCAGGGGCCGGGGGAGCAGTACTTC. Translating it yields CASSVQGPGEQYF.

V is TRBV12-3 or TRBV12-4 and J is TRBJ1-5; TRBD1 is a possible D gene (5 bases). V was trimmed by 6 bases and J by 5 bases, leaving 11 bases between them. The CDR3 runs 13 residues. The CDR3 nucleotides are TGTGCCAGCAGCCTCCGCAGGGATCAGCCCCAGCATTTT. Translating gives CASSLRRDQPQHF.

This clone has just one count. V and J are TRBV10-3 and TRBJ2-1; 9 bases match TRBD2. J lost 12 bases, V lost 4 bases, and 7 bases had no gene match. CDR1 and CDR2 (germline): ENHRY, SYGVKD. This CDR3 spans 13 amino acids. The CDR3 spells CAISVSGRSGQFF. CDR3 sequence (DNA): TGTGCCATCAGTGTTAGCGGGAGAAGTGGGCAGTTCTTC.

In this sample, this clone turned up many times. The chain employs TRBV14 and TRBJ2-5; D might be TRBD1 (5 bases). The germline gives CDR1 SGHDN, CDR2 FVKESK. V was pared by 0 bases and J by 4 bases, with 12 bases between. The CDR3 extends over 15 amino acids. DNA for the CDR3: TGTGCCAGCAGCCAAGATTTCGCAGGGCCAGAGACCCAGTACTTC. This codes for CASSQDFAGPETQYF.

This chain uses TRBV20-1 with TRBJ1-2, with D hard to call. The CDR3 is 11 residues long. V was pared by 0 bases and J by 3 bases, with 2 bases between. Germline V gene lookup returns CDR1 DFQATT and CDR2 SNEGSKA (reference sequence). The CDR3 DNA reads TGCAGTGCTAGAGACGACTATGGCTACACCTTC. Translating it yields CSARDDYGYTF.

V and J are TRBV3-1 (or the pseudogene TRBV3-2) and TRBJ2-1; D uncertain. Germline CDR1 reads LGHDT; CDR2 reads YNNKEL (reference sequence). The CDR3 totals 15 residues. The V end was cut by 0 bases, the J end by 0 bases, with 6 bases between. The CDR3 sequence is CASSQDRISYNEQFF. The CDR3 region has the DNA TGTGCCAGCAGCCAAGACAGAATCTCCTACAATGAGCAGTTCTTC.

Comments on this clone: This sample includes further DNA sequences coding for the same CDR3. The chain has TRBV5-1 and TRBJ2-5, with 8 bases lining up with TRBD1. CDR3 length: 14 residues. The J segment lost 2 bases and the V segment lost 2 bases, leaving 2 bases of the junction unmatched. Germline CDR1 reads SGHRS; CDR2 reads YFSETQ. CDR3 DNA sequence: TGCGCCAGCAGCTTAGGGACAGGTCAAGAGACCCAGTACTTC. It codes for CASSLGTGQETQYF.

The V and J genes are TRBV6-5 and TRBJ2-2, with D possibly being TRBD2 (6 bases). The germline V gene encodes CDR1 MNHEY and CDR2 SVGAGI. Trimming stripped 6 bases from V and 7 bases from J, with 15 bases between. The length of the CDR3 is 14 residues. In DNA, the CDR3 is TGTGCCAGCAGCGAGGGGACTGGGTACGGGGAGCTGTTTTTT. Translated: CASSEGTGYGELFF.

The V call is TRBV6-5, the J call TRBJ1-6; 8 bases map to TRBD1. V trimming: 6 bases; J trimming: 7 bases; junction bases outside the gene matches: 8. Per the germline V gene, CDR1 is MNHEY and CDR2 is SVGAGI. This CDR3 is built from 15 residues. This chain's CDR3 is CASSPTGVGNSPLHF. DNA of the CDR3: TGTGCCAGCAGCCCGACAGGGGTTGGCAATTCACCCCTCCACTTT.